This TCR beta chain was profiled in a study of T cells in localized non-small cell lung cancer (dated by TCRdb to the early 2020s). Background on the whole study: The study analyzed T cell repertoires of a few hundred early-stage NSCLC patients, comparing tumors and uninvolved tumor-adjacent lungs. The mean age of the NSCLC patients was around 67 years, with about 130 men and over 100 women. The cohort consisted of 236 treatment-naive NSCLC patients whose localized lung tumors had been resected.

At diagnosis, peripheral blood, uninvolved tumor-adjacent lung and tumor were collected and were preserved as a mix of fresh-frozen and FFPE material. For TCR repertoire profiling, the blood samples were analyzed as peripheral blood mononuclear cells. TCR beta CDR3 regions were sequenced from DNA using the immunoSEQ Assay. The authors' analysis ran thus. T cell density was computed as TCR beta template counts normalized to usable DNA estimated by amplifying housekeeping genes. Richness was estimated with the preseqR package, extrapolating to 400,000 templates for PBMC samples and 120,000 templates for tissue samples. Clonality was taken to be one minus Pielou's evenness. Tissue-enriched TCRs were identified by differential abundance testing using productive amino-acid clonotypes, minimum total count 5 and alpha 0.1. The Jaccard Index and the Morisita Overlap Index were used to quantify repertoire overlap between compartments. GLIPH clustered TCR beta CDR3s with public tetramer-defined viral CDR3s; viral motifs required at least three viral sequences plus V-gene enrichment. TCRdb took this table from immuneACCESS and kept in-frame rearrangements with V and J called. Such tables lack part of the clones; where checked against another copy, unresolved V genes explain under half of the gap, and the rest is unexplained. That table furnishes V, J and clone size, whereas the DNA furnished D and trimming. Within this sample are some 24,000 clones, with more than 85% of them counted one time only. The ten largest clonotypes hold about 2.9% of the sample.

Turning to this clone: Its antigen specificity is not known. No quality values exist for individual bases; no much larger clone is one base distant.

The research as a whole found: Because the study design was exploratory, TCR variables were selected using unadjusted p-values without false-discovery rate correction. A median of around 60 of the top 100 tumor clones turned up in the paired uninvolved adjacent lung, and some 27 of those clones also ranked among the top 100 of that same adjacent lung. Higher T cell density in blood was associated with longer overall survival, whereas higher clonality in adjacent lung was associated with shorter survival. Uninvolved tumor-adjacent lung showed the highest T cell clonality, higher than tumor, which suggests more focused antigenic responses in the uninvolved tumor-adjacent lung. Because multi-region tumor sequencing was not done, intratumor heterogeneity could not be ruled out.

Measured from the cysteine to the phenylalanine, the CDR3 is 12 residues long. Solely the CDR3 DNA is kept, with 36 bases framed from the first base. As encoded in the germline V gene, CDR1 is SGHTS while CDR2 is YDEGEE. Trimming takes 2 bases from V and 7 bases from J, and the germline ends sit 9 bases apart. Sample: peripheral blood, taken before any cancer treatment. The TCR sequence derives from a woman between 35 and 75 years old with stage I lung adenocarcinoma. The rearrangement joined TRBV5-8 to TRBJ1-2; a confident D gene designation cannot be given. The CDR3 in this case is CASSFNTVGYTF. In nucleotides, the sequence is TGTGCCAGCAGCTTTAATACAGTTGGCTACACCTTC.